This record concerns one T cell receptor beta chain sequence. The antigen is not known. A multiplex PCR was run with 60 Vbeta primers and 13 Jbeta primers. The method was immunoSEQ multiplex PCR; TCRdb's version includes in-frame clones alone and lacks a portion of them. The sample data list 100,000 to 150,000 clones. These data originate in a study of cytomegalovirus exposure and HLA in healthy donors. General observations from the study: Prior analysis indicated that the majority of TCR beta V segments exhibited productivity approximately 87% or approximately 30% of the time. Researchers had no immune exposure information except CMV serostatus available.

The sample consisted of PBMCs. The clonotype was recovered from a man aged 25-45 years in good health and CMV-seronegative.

CDR3 loop: CSVETSGTGILITDTQYF. In DNA form, the CDR3 reads TGCAGCGTCGAGACTAGCGGGACCGGGATTTTAATCACAGATACGCAGTATTTT. The chain joins TRBV29-1 to TRBJ2-3; 11 nucleotides agree with TRBD2. This CDR3 has 18 amino acids. J was trimmed by 2 bases and V by 6 bases; bases with no gene match: 16. The V gene's germline CDR1 is SQVTM and CDR2 ANQGSEA.